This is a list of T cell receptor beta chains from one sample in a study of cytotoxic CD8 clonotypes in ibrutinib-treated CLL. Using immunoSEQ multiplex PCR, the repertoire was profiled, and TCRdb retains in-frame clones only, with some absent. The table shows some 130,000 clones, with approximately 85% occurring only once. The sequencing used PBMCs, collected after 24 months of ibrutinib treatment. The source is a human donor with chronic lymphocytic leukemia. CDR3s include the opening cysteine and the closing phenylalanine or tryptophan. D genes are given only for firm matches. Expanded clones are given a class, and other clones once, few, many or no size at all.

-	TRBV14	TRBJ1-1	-	CASSQEARNTEAFF	TGTGCCAGCAGCCAAGAAGCACGGAACACTGAAGCTTTCTTT
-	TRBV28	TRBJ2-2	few	CASKGYWGDTGELFF	TGTGCCAGCAAAGGGTATTGGGGGGACACCGGGGAGCTGTTTTTT
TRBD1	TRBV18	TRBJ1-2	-	CASSPTDRADGYTF	TGTGCCAGCTCACCCACGGACAGGGCAGATGGCTACACCTTC
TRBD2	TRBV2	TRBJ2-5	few	CASSELAGASPKTQYF	TGTGCCAGCAGTGAGTTAGCGGGAGCCTCTCCCAAGACCCAGTACTTC
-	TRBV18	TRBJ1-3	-	CASSPGQGNTIYF	TGTGCCAGCTCACCAGGGCAGGGAAACACCATATATTTT
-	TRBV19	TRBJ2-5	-	CASSMWVREETQYF	TGTGCCAGTAGTATGTGGGTTAGAGAAGAGACCCAGTACTTC
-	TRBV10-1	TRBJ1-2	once	CASSGPPVGFRNYGYTF	TGCGCCAGCAGCGGGCCGCCGGTGGGTTTTCGGAACTATGGCTACACCTTC
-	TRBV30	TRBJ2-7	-	CAWSVQWGNVQYF	TGTGCCTGGAGTGTACAATGGGGCAATGTGCAGTACTTC
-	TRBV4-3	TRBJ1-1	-	CASSPGGFRAFF	TGCGCCAGCAGCCCTGGGGGTTTCCGAGCTTTCTTT
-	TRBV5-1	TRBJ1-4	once	CASSLDKGPQGEKLFF	TGCGCCAGCAGCTTGGATAAGGGGCCCCAGGGTGAAAAACTGTTTTTT
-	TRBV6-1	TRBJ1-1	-	CASMFGVYTEAFF	TGTGCCAGCATGTTTGGGGTTTACACTGAAGCTTTCTTT
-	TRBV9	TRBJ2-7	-	CASSVGGDGTYEQYF	TGTGCCAGCAGCGTAGGTGGGGACGGAACCTACGAGCAGTACTTC
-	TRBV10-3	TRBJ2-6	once	CAISEVRGASGANVLTF	TGTGCCATCAGTGAGGTGCGGGGTGCGTCTGGGGCCAACGTCCTGACTTTC
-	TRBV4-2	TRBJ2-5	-	CASSLGGSGETQYF	TGTGCCAGCAGCCTAGGGGGTTCGGGAGAGACCCAGTACTTC
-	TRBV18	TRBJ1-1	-	CASSPGSNTEAFF	TGTGCCAGCTCACCTGGGAGTAACACTGAAGCTTTCTTT
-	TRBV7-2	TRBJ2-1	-	CASSKDGSYNEQFF	TGTGCCAGCAGCAAGGACGGCAGCTACAATGAGCAGTTCTTC
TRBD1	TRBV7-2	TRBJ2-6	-	CASSWDRARVLTF	TGTGCCAGCAGCTGGGACAGGGCCCGCGTCCTGACTTTC
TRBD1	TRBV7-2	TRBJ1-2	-	CASTLDRGEYGYTF	TGTGCCAGCACCCTGGACAGGGGAGAATATGGCTACACCTTC
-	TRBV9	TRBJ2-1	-	CASTGGAYNEQFF	TGTGCCAGCACAGGGGGGGCCTACAATGAGCAGTTCTTC
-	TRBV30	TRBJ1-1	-	CAWSVTRNTEAFF	TGTGCCTGGAGTGTAACCAGGAACACTGAAGCTTTCTTT
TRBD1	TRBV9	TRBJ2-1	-	CASTGGEDEQFF	TGTGCCAGCACAGGGGGAGAGGATGAGCAGTTCTTC
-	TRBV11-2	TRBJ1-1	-	CASSLQGWPTEAFF	TGTGCCAGCAGCTTACAGGGGTGGCCCACTGAAGCTTTCTTT
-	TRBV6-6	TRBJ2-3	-	CASSRGGSTDTQYF	TGTGCCAGCAGTAGGGGGGGAAGCACAGATACGCAGTATTTT